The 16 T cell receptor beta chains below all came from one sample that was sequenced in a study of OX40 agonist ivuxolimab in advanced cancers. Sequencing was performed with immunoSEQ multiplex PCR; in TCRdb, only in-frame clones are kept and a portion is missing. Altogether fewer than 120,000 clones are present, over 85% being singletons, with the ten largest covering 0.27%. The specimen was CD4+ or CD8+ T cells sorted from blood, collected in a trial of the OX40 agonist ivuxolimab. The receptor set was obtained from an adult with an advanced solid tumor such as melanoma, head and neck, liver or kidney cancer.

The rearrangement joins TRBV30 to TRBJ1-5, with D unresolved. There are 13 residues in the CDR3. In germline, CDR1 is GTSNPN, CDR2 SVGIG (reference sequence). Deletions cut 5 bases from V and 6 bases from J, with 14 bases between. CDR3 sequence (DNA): TGTGCCTGGTCCGCTCTGCCGGGTCAGCCCCAGCATTTT. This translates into CAWSALPGQPQHF.

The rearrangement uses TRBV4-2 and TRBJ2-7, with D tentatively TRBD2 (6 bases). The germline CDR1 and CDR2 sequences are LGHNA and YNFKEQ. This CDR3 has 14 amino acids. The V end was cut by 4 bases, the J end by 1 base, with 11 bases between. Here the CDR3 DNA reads TGTGCCAGCAGCCCCCGGGACTCGTCCTACGAGCAGTACTTC. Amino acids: CASSPRDSSYEQYF.

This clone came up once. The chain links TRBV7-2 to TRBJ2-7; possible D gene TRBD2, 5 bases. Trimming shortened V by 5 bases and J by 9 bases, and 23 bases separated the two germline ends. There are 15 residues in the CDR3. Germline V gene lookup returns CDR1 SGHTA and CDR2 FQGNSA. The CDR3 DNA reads TGTGCCAGCAGCCCCCGGTATACCAGGTCCGCGGGGCAGTACTTC. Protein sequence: CASSPRYTRSAGQYF.

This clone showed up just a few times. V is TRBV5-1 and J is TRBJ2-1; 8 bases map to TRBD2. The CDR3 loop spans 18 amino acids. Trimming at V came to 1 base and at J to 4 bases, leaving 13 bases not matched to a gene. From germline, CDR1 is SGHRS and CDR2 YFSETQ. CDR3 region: CASSLIFSTSGMYNEQFF. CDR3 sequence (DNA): TGCGCCAGCAGCTTGATATTCAGCACTAGCGGCATGTACAATGAGCAGTTCTTC.

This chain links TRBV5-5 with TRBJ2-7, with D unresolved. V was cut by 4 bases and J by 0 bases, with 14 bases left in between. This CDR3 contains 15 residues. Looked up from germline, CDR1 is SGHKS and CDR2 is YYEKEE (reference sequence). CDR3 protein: CASSQESFDSYEQYF. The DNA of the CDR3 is TGTGCCAGCAGCCAAGAGTCCTTCGACTCCTACGAGCAGTACTTC.

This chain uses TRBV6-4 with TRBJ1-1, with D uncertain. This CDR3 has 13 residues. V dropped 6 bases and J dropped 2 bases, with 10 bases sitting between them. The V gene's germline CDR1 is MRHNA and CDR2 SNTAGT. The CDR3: CASRHTTNTEAFF. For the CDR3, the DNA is TGTGCCAGCAGACACACTACTAACACTGAAGCTTTCTTT.

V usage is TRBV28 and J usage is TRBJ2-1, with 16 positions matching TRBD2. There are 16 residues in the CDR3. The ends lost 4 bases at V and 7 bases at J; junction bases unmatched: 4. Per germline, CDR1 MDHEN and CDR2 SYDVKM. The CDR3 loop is CASSSGLAGGGNEQFF. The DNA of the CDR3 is TGTGCCAGCAGTTCGGGACTAGCGGGAGGGGGGAATGAGCAGTTCTTC.

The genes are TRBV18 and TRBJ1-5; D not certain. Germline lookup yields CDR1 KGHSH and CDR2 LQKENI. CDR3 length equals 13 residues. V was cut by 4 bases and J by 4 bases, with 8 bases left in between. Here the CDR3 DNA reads TGTGCCAGCTCACAGGCAGAAAATCAGCCCCAGCATTTT. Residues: CASSQAENQPQHF.

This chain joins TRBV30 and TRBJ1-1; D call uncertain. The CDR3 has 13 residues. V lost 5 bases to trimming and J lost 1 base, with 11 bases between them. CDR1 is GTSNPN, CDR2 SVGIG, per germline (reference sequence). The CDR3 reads CAWGWGTNTEAFF. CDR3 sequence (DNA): TGTGCCTGGGGATGGGGTACGAACACTGAAGCTTTCTTT.

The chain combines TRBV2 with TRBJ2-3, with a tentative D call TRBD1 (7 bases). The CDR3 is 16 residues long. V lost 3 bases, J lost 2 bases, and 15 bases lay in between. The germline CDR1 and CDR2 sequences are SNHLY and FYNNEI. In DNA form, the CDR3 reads TGTGCCAGCAGTGAGGGGGGACAGATTAACACAGATACGCAGTATTTT. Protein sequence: CASSEGGQINTDTQYF.

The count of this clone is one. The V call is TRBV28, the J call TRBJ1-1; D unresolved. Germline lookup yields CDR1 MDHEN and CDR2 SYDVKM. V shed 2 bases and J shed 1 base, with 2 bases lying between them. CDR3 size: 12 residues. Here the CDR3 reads CASSLGNTEAFF. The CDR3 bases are TGTGCCAGCAGTTTAGGGAACACTGAAGCTTTCTTT.

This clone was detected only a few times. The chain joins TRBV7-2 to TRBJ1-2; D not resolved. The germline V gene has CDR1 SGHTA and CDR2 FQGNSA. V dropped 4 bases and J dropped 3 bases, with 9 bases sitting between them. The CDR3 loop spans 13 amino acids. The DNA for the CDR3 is TGTGCCAGCAGCTCAGAGGGTTACTATGGCTACACCTTC. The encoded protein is CASSSEGYYGYTF.

The CDR3 reads CASSSIRSSSYNEQFF. The CDR3 DNA reads TGTGCCAGCAGTTCAATCCGGTCCTCTTCCTACAATGAGCAGTTCTTC. This chain links TRBV28 with TRBJ2-1, with unresolved D. Germline CDR1 is MDHEN and CDR2 is SYDVKM. This CDR3 spans 16 amino acids. Between the trimmed V and J ends, which lost 4 bases and 1 base, there was a span of 14 bases.

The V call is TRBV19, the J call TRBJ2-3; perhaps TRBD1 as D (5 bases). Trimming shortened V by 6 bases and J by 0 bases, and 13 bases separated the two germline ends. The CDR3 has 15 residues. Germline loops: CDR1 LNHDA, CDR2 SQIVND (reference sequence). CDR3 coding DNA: TGTGCCAGTAGCCCGACAGTAGCTAGCACAGATACGCAGTATTTT. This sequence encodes CASSPTVASTDTQYF. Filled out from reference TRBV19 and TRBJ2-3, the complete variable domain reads DGGITQSPKYLFRKEGQNVTLSCEQNLNHDAMYWYRQDPGQGLRLIYYSQIVNDFQKGDIAEGYSVSREKKESFPLTVTSAQKNPTAFYLCASSPTVASTDTQYFGPGTRLTVL.

CDR3 region: CASSPGASSYNSPLHF. DNA for the CDR3: TGTGCCAGCAGCCCAGGGGCGAGCTCCTATAATTCACCCCTCCACTTT. V is TRBV5-4 and J is TRBJ1-6; perhaps TRBD1 as D (6 bases). CDR1 and CDR2 from the germline V gene are SGHNT and YYREEE (reference sequence). This CDR3 has 16 residues. V gave up 4 bases and J gave up 0 bases, with 11 bases separating them.

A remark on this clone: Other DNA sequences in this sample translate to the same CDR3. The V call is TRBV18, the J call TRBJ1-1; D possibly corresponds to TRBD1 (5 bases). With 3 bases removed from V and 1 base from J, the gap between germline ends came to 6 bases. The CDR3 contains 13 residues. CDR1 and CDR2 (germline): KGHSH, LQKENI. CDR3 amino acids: CASSPQGNTEAFF. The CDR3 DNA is TGTGCCAGCTCACCGCAGGGGAACACTGAAGCTTTCTTT.